This T cell receptor beta chain was sequenced for a study of graft-versus-host responses after intestinal transplantation. Trimming removed 0 bases from V and 4 bases from J, with 13 bases in between. Germline V gene lookup returns CDR1 MGHRA and CDR2 YSYEKL. This CDR3 is 16 amino acids long. Comment on this clone: Its target is not known.

The data were produced by immunoSEQ multiplex PCR, yet TCRdb's version contains in-frame clones alone and is incomplete. The table lists 99,000 or so clones, about 84% of them singletons. Study-wide results and caveats: GvH clones surfaced in recipient marrow, some emerging earlier in ileum or blood.

The specimen was PBMCs, collected 255 days after intestinal transplant. The TCR sequence derives from a human patient who received an intestinal transplant, so some T cells may come from the graft donor. The V call is TRBV4-1, the J call TRBJ1-3, with no clear D. The CDR3 here is CASSQEGPEPGNTIYF. The CDR3 bases are TGCGCCAGCAGCCAAGAGGGTCCTGAGCCCGGAAACACCATATATTTT.